One sample yielded the 19 T cell receptor beta chains listed below, sequenced in a study of radiotherapy plus CTLA-4 blockade in lung cancer. Assay used: immunoSEQ multiplex PCR; TCRdb lists only in-frame clones, some missing. The repertoire holds about 46,000 clones, with 75% to 85% as singletons. The sequenced sample was peripheral blood, obtained from a patient treated with radiotherapy plus ipilimumab. These receptors were collected from a human donor with non-small cell lung cancer who had a complete response to radiotherapy plus ipilimumab.

The chain couples TRBV4-3 to TRBJ2-4, with 11 bases that match TRBD2. The CDR3 runs to 14 residues. V trimming: 0 bases; J trimming: 15 bases; junction bases outside the gene matches: 7. Germline loops: CDR1 LGHNA, CDR2 YSLEER. The CDR3 DNA sequence: TGCGCCAGCAGCCAAGATAGACTAGCGGGATTCCTGTACTTC. Protein: CASSQDRLAGFLYF.

The chain is built from TRBV11-3 and TRBJ1-3; D remains ambiguous. This CDR3 comprises 15 residues. Trimming cost V 5 bases and J 1 base, with 12 bases left between them. In germline, CDR1 is SGHNT, CDR2 YENEEA. For the CDR3, the DNA is TGTGCCAGCAGCCAGCGGGATAGGTCTGGAAACACCATATATTTT. Its protein product is CASSQRDRSGNTIYF.

J is TRBJ2-2 and V is TRBV1; the table's D call TRBD1 went unverified against the DNA. TRBV1 is a documented pseudogene. The CDR3 runs 16 residues. CDR3 sequence: CTSSQDRQGLAGELFF. CDR3 coding DNA: TGCACCAGCAGCCAAGATCGACAGGGGTTAGCCGGGGAGCTGTTTTTT.

The chain joins TRBV27 to TRBJ2-2, with 9 bases lining up with TRBD2. This CDR3 contains 16 residues. The V gene end was trimmed by 5 bases and the J gene end by 1 base; junction bases not matched to a gene: 5. Per the germline V gene, CDR1 is MNHEY and CDR2 is SMNVEV (reference sequence). The CDR3 nucleotides are TGTGCCAGCAGTCTGATTAGCGGGGGGAACACCGGGGAGCTGTTTTTT. Translation: CASSLISGGNTGELFF.

The gene calls are TRBV19 and TRBJ1-1; no firm D call. Per germline, CDR1 LNHDA and CDR2 SQIVND (reference sequence). CDR3 length equals 13 residues. Trimming cost V 2 bases and J 5 bases, with 9 bases left between them. DNA for the CDR3: TGTGCCAGTAGTATATCGGGTTTGACTGAAGCTTTCTTT. It yields the protein CASSISGLTEAFF.

This clone turned up a few times. This sequence joins TRBV14 and TRBJ2-3; D is possibly TRBD1 (6 bases). The V gene lost 1 base and the J gene lost 1 base, with 6 bases spanning the gap. Germline CDR1 reads SGHDN; CDR2 reads FVKESK. The CDR3 spans 14 residues. The CDR3 sequence: CASSQGQGTDTQYF. The CDR3 nucleotides read TGTGCCAGCAGCCAAGGACAGGGCACAGATACGCAGTATTTT.

This sequence joins TRBV19 and TRBJ1-2; TRBD1 matches 10 bases. The CDR3 loop spans 16 amino acids. Germline V gene sequence: CDR1 LNHDA, CDR2 SQIVND (reference sequence). V shed 6 bases, J shed 5 bases, and the junction held 12 bases outside the gene matches. CDR3 DNA: TGTGCCAGTAGAGACTTCGGGACAGGGGATTTATATGGCTACACCTTC. Encoded protein: CASRDFGTGDLYGYTF.

The rearrangement links TRBV6-5 to TRBJ2-7, with 8 nucleotides matching TRBD1. The ends lost 0 bases at V and 2 bases at J; junction bases unmatched: 6. CDR1 is MNHEY, CDR2 SVGAGI, per germline. The CDR3 consists of 16 residues. The CDR3 region is CASSYSIGQGTYEQYF. The CDR3 DNA sequence: TGTGCCAGCAGTTACTCGATAGGACAGGGAACCTACGAGCAGTACTTC.

The rearrangement links TRBV4-3 to TRBJ2-1; 13 positions match TRBD2. The CDR3 contains 16 residues. From germline, CDR1 is LGHNA and CDR2 YSLEER. Germline trimming cut 4 bases from V and 4 bases from J; bases unmatched to any gene: 4. The CDR3 loop is CASSPQLAGGYNEQFF. CDR3 coding DNA: TGCGCCAGCAGCCCCCAACTAGCGGGGGGGTACAATGAGCAGTTCTTC.

This rearrangement joins TRBV7-9 to TRBJ1-1; D gene ambiguous. Per the germline V gene, CDR1 is SEHNR and CDR2 is FQNEAQ (reference sequence). There are 17 residues in the CDR3. V gave up 4 bases and J gave up 0 bases, with 18 bases separating them. In DNA form, the CDR3 reads TGTGCCAGCAGCTCTTCCCGGTCTCGCCTCATGAACACTGAAGCTTTCTTT. Its protein product is CASSSSRSRLMNTEAFF.

The rearrangement uses TRBV5-1 and TRBJ1-6; 9 bases fit TRBD1. Germline V gene data show CDR1 as SGHRS and CDR2 as YFSETQ. Trimming took 2 bases from V and 7 from J; bases not matched to a gene: 4. The CDR3 is made up of 15 amino acids. Here the CDR3 DNA reads TGCGCCAGCAGCTTAGGTACAGGGGGCAATTCACCCCTCCACTTT. It is translated as CASSLGTGGNSPLHF.

Written as DNA, the CDR3 is TGTGCCAGCAGGTACGGGCGGGATCAGCCCCAGCATTTT. Protein sequence: CASRYGRDQPQHF. The V and J genes are TRBV6-5 and TRBJ1-5; D gene ambiguous. V lost 6 bases and J 5 bases, leaving 11 bases between the germline ends. Germline V lookup: CDR1 MNHEY, CDR2 SVGAGI. This CDR3 has 13 amino acids.

The CDR3 DNA sequence: TGTGCCAGCAGCCCCACCTCGCGCCGTCAAGAGACCCAGTACTTC. Translating gives CASSPTSRRQETQYF. The V gene is TRBV7-8, the J gene TRBJ2-5; D call uncertain. The CDR3 runs 15 residues. Germline assignment: CDR1 SGHVS and CDR2 FQNEAQ. V was trimmed by 5 bases and J by 2 bases, leaving 15 bases between them.

The chain combines TRBV18 with TRBJ2-7, with 9 bases aligning to TRBD1. After removal of 2 bases from V and 3 bases from J, the junction contained 11 bases not matched to a gene. Germline V CDR1 and CDR2: KGHSH, LQKENI. The CDR3 covers 17 residues. CDR3 sequence reads: CASSPGLGQGNYYEQYF. In DNA, the CDR3 is TGTGCCAGCTCACCAGGGCTAGGACAGGGGAACTACTACGAGCAGTACTTC.

The chain has TRBV4-3 and TRBJ2-1, with D hard to call. The V gene's germline CDR1 is LGHNA and CDR2 YSLEER. Trimming stripped 0 bases from V and 4 bases from J, with 16 bases between. The CDR3 consists of 17 residues. CDR3 sequence (DNA): TGCGCCAGCAGCCAAGATCCCGCCCCCAATGCGTACAATGAGCAGTTCTTC. Translating it yields CASSQDPAPNAYNEQFF.

This clone was seen a single time. This rearrangement joins TRBV18 to TRBJ2-4; possibly TRBD2 for D (6 bases). Trimming removed 2 bases from V and 0 bases from J, with 11 bases in between. The CDR3 is made up of 16 amino acids. Germline V gene lookup returns CDR1 KGHSH and CDR2 LQKENI. The CDR3 DNA reads TGTGCCAGCTCACCATCGAGGGGACTAGCCAAAAACATTCAGTACTTC. The encoded protein is CASSPSRGLAKNIQYF.

This sequence joins TRBV30 and TRBJ2-1; TRBD2 matches 7 bases. Germline lookup yields CDR1 GTSNPN and CDR2 SVGIG (reference sequence). This CDR3 comprises 15 residues. V shed 5 bases, J shed 7 bases, and the junction held 14 bases outside the gene matches. In nucleotides, the CDR3 is TGTGCCTGGGGTCCGGGGAGGGCCCTGGGGAATGAGCAGTTCTTC. Protein product: CAWGPGRALGNEQFF.

This chain connects TRBV6-1 to TRBJ2-5, with 7 nucleotides matching TRBD1. This CDR3 is 16 amino acids long. Per germline, CDR1 MNHNS and CDR2 SASEGT. With V trimmed by 2 bases and J by 5 bases, 11 bases remained unmatched. CDR3 DNA sequence: TGTGCCAGCAGTGAATCCATAGACAGGGCCCCCGAGACCCAGTACTTC. It encodes CASSESIDRAPETQYF.

The chain is built from TRBV6-5 and TRBJ2-3; 10 nucleotides align to TRBD2. Trimming removed 7 bases from V and 5 bases from J; junction bases left unmatched: 9. Germline assignment: CDR1 MNHEY and CDR2 SVGAGI. The CDR3 is 15 residues long. The CDR3 sequence is CASTSWTSGLDTQYF. The CDR3 nucleotides are TGTGCCAGCACCAGCTGGACTAGCGGCTTAGATACGCAGTATTTT.